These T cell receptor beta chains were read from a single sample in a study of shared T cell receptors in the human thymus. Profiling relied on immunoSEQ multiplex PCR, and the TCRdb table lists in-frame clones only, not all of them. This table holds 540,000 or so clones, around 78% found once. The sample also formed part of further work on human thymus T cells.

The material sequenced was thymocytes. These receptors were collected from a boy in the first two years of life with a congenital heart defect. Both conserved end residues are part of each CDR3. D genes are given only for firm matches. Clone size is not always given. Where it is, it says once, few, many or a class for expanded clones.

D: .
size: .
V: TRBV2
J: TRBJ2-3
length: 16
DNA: TGTGCCAGCAGCCCTCGGAACAGCTCTCCCACAGATACGCAGTATTTT
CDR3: CASSPRNSSPTDTQYF

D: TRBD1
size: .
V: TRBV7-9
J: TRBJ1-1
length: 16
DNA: TGTGCCAGCAGCTTTCCCGGGACAGATGTGAACACTGAAGCTTTCTTT
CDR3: CASSFPGTDVNTEAFF

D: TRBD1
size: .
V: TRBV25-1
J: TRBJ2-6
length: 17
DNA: TGTGCCAGCAGTGCCGGGACAGGGGGACCTGGGGCCAACGTCCCGACTTTC
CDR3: CASSAGTGGPGANVPTF

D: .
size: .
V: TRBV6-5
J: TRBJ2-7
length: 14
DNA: TGTGCCAGCAGCCCCGAGGGCCGAACCTACGAGCAGTACTTC
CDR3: CASSPEGRTYEQYF

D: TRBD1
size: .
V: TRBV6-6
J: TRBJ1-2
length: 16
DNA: TGTGCCAGCAGTTATTCCACACAGGGGAAGGACTATGGCTACACCTTC
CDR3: CASSYSTQGKDYGYTF

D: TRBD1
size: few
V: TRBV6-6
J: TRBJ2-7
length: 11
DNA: TGTGCCAGCAGTTCCCGCGGACAGGGTAACTTC
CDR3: CASSSRGQGNF

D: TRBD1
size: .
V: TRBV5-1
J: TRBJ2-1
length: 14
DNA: TGCGCCAGCAGGTCGGGACAGGGCCCCAATGAGCAGTTCTTC
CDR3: CASRSGQGPNEQFF

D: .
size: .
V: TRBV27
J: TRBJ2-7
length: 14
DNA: TGTGCCAGCAGTTGGACCGGACTGAACTACGAGCAGTACTTC
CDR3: CASSWTGLNYEQYF

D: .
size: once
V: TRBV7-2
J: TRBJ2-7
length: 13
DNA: TGTGCCAGCAGCTTAATAGCGCGCTACGAGCAGTACTTC
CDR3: CASSLIARYEQYF

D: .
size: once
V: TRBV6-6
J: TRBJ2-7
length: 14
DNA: TGTGCCAGCAGTTACTCCCCGGGGTGGGACGAGCAGTACTTC
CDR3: CASSYSPGWDEQYF

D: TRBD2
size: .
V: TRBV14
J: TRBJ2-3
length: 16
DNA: TGTGCCAGCAGCCAAGGAACTAGCGGGAGCCCAGATACGCAGTATTTT
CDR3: CASSQGTSGSPDTQYF

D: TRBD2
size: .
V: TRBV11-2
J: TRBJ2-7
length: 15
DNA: TGTGCCAGCAGCCTAGGCCCGACTAGCGCTTACGAGCAGTACTTC
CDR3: CASSLGPTSAYEQYF

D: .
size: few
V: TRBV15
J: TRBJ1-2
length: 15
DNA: TGTGCCACCAGCGGGCCGGGACAAAATTCGAGTGGCTACACCTTC
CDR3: CATSGPGQNSSGYTF

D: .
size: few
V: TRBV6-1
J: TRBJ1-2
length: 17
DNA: TGTGCCAGCAGTGAAGGCCTCCCCGGGGAGGCCCGCTATGGCTACACCTTC
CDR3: CASSEGLPGEARYGYTF

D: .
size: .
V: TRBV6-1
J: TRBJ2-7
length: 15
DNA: TGTGCCAGCAGAGGGGGAGGGATGTGCACCTACGAGCAGTACTTC
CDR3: CASRGGGMCTYEQYF

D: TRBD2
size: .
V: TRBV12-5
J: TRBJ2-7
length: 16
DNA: TGTGCTAGTGGTTTGTATCTAGCGGGAGGGCCGTACGAGCAGTACTTC
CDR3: CASGLYLAGGPYEQYF

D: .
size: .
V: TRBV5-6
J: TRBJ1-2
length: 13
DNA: TGTGCCAGCAGCTTGGGGGCGAGCTATGGCTACACCTTC
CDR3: CASSLGASYGYTF

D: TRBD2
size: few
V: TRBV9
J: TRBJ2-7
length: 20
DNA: TGTGCCAGCAGCGTAGTAGGGCTAGCGGGAGGTTTTCCCCAAACCTACGAGCAGTACTTC
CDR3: CASSVVGLAGGFPQTYEQYF

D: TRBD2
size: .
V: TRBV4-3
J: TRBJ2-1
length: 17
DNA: TGCGCCAGCAGCCAAGTAAGTAGGACTAGCAGTGACTATGAGCAGTTCTTC
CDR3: CASSQVSRTSSDYEQFF

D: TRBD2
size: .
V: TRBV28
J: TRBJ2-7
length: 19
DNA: TGTGCCAGCAGCCTCCGGGAGCCGGAGCGGGAGGTCCCCGCGGTGGAGCAGTACTTC
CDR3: CASSLREPEREVPAVEQYF

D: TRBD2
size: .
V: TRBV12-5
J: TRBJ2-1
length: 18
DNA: TGTGCTAGTGATCCACCAACCCCGGGACTAGTCTCCTACAATGAGCAGTTCTTC
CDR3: CASDPPTPGLVSYNEQFF

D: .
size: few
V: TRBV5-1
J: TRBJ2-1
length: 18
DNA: TGCGCCAGCAGCGCCCTTCCTAGCGCGAGGGCTTCCTACAATGAGCAGTTCTTC
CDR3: CASSALPSARASYNEQFF

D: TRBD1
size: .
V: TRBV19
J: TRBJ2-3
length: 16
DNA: TGTGCCAGTAGTCCGGGACAGGGGGGCCCCACAGATACGCAGTATTTT
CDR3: CASSPGQGGPTDTQYF

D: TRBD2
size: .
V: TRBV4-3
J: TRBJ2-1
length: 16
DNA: TGCGCCAGCAGCCAACCCGCGGGAGACAAAGGGTTTGAGCAGTTCTTC
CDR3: CASSQPAGDKGFEQFF

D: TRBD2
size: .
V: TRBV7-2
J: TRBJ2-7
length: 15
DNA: TGTGCCAGCAGCTTACGGGCGGGAGTTCCCAACGAGCAGTACTTC
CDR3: CASSLRAGVPNEQYF

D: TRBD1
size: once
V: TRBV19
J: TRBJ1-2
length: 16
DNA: TGTGCCAGTAGTATGGAACAGGGGGCTATCCTCTATGGCTACACCTTC
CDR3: CASSMEQGAILYGYTF

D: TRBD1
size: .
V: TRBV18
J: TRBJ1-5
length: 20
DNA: TGTGCCAGCTCACCACCCCCCCAAGGGACAGGGGTCCCTAGCAATCAGCCCCAGCATTTT
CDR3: CASSPPPQGTGVPSNQPQHF

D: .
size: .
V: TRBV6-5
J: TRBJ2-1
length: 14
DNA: TGTGCCAGCAGTGCGGTTGGGGGCGGCAATGAGCAGTTCTTC
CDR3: CASSAVGGGNEQFF

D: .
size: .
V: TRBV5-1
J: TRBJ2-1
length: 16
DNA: TGCGCCAGCAGCTTTCACTTCGCGGGACGATCGGGAGAGCAGTTCTTC
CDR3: CASSFHFAGRSGEQFF

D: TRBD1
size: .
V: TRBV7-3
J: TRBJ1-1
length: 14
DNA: TGTGCCAGCAGCTTCGGACAGGGAGGGACTGAAGCTTTCTTT
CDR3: CASSFGQGGTEAFF

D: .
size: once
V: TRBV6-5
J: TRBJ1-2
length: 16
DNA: TGTGCCAGCAGTTACTCTTGGGACACCCCGAAGTATGGCTACACCTTC
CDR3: CASSYSWDTPKYGYTF

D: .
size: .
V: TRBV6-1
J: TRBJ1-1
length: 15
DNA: TGTGCCAGCAGTGAATTTCCACAGGGAGACACTGAAGCTTTCTTT
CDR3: CASSEFPQGDTEAFF

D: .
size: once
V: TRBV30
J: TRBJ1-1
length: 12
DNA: TGTGCCTGGAACAGGAGGAACACTGAAGCTTTCTTT
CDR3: CAWNRRNTEAFF

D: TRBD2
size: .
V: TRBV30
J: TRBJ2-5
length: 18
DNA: TGTGCCTGGAGTTACGGCGGCGGGAGCCCTGGGACCCAAGAGACCCAGTACTTC
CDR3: CAWSYGGGSPGTQETQYF

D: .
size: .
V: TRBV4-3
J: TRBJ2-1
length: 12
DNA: TGCGCCAGCAGCCTAATACCAGGAGAGCAGTTCTTC
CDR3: CASSLIPGEQFF

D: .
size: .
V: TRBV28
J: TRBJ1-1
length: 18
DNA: TGTGCCAGCAGCGGTCTCAGGGGTGCCATCACAGAGGACACTGAAGCTTTCTTT
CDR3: CASSGLRGAITEDTEAFF

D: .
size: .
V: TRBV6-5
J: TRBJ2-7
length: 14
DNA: TGTGCCAGCAGTTCCACAGGGAGCTCCTACGAGCAGTACTTC
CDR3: CASSSTGSSYEQYF

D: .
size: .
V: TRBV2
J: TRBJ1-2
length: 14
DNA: TGTGCCAGCAATATGCAATGGCAGGCCTATGGCTACACCTTC
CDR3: CASNMQWQAYGYTF

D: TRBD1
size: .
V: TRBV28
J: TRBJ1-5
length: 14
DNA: TGTGCCAGCAGCCCCCTGGGACAGGGGGCGGTTGGGCATTTT
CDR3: CASSPLGQGAVGHF

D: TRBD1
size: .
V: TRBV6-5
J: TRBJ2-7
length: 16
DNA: TGTGCCAGCAGTTACGCCCCGGACAGGGCCGGCTACGAGCAGTACTTC
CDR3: CASSYAPDRAGYEQYF